Sequencing of this T cell receptor beta chain was carried out in a study of blood T cell repertoires in COVID-19 (dated by TCRdb to between 2020 and 2021). For the wider study: Samples from collaborators originated in the United States, Italy and Spain and spanned both the acute and convalescent phases of COVID-19. A de-identified subject ID, COVID-19 status, age in years and sex were almost always included in the sample metadata. Where available, HLA class I and class II types were taken from metadata supplied by the sample provider and were not determined by assay-based typing. Deeply sampled blood TCRbeta repertoires from subjects exposed to, actively infected with, or recovered from COVID-19 were included in the dataset. The repertoires were released in a freely available public database intended as a resource for research on the immune response to SARS-CoV-2. The material from the prospective study consisted of cDNA or gDNA derived from T cells, B-cell-depleted T cells, or PBMCs. Samples came from the ongoing ImmuneRACE study (first 160 participants) plus 1,254 subjects from 6 global collaborators. Overall results and qualifications from the work: Clinical and demographic metadata were provided uncurated, with the amount varying by source and participant.

Inclusive of the bounding cysteine and phenylalanine, the CDR3 is 15 residues long. CDR3 DNA only is kept here, 45 bases in frame from base 1. The germline V gene yields SGHVS for CDR1 and FNYEAQ for CDR2. Germline trimming: 1 base from V, 1 base from J; junction bases outside gene matches: 4. Note on this clone: Its antigen specificity is not known. Qualities for individual bases were not recorded, and no much larger clone is one base off.

Enrolling through a virtual design, the prospective study's participants ranged in age from roughly 18 to 89 years and lived across roughly 23 United States geographic areas. In the prospective study, cohorts were assigned on the basis of participant-reported clinical history obtained from a screening survey and a study questionnaire. ImmuneRACE Cohort 3 recovered participants were defined by two consecutive negative NP/OP PCR tests, healthcare professional clearance, or symptom resolution. In the prospective study, whole blood, serum and a nasopharyngeal or oropharyngeal swab were collected from each participant by mobile phlebotomists. Participants in the prospective study had the option to provide additional blood draws and questionnaires over a 2-month period. Before DNA extraction, prospective study blood samples were shipped either frozen or at room temperature. The immunoSEQ Assay, a bias-controlled multiplex PCR, was used to amplify TCRbeta CDR3 regions from genomic DNA. Concerning the study's data processing: Within the assay, amplification of reference gene primers was used to estimate how many nucleated cells each sample contained. To quantify the absolute abundance of each unique TCRbeta CDR3 rearrangement, sequence reads were collapsed and filtered. For each sample, productive Simpson clonality was calculated as the square root of Simpson's diversity index across productive rearrangements. Sourced from immuneACCESS, this table was stored by TCRdb with only in-frame sequences that have V and J called. A share of the clones is absent; for the studies checked, an unresolved V gene accounts for under half, and the remainder has no known explanation. V, J and clone size are taken as reported in that table, and D and trimming were inferred from the DNA itself. Counted in this sample were approximately 380,000 clones; 88% of them appeared once. The ten largest clones add up to roughly 1.2% of the sample.

The TCR comes from a woman younger than 35 who had recovered from COVID-19. Here the chain combines TRBV7-6 and TRBJ2-7, with 7 bases in between that match TRBD1. Sample: PBMCs or T cells enriched from blood (not recorded which). The sequence in DNA is TGTGCCAGCAGCTTAGAAGACAGGGCTTCCTACGAGCAGTACTTC. This encodes CASSLEDRASYEQYF. When the CDR3 is completed using the reference TRBV7-6 and TRBJ2-7 genes on either side, the full variable domain is GAGVSQSPRYKVTKRGQDVALRCDPISGHVSLYWYRQALGQGPEFLTYFNYEAQQDKSGLPNDRFSAERPEGSISTLTIQRTEQRDSAMYRCASSLEDRASYEQYFGPGTRLTVT.